The 22 T cell receptor beta chains below all came from one sample that was sequenced in a study of blood T cells in healthy people across ages. With a J-beta primer mix and a sample-barcoded 5' primer, a second PCR ran about 7 to 12 cycles. TCRdb itself ran the 5' RACE reads through MiXCR, one entry per CDR3 protein. This sample has about 720,000 distinct CDR3 sequences, with approximately 21% found just once. The sample consisted of blood. These receptors all come from an older man in good health.

This clonotype was counted between two and nine times. The chain recombines TRBV6-6 with TRBJ2-7; 7 bases are a match to TRBD1. This CDR3 has 14 residues. Looked up from germline, CDR1 is MNHNY and CDR2 is SVGAGI (reference sequence). V was clipped by 5 bases and J by 5 bases; unmatched bases: 9. The CDR3 loop is CASSRRTGSNEQYF. CDR3 coding DNA: TGTGCCAGCAGTCGGAGGACAGGCAGCAACGAGCAGTACTTC.

This clonotype was observed many times. This rearrangement joins TRBV6-6 to TRBJ1-2, with 11 positions matching TRBD1. Trimming cost V 6 bases and J 7 bases; bases outside gene matches: 7. The CDR3 is 14 residues long. In germline, CDR1 is MNHNY, CDR2 SVGAGI (reference sequence). The DNA of the CDR3 is TGTGCCAGCAGCCTAGGACAGGGGGCCTTTGGCTACACCTTC. Its protein is CASSLGQGAFGYTF.

This clonotype was seen a few times. The chain couples TRBV5-1 to TRBJ1-1, with TRBD1 matching over 10 bases. This CDR3 comprises 15 residues. Per the germline V gene, CDR1 is SGHRS and CDR2 is YFSETQ. The J segment lost 6 bases and the V segment lost 1 base, leaving 6 bases of the junction unmatched. This chain's CDR3 is CASSLFGQGESEAFF. In nucleotides, the CDR3 is TGCGCCAGCAGCTTGTTCGGACAGGGGGAATCTGAAGCTTTCTTT.

The chain links TRBV7-6 to TRBJ2-1; 9 bases line up with TRBD2. With 5 bases clipped from V and 7 bases from J, the junction kept 12 bases outside the gene matches. The CDR3 runs 16 residues. The germline CDR1 and CDR2 sequences are SGHVS and FNYEAQ. CDR3 loop: CASSGNPAGGFNEQFF. In DNA form, the CDR3 reads TGTGCCAGCAGCGGAAATCCAGCGGGGGGCTTTAATGAGCAGTTCTTC.

The V call is TRBV9, the J call TRBJ1-5; tentative D call: TRBD1 (5 bases). V was clipped by 1 base and J by 4 bases, with 9 bases between them. The CDR3 has 14 amino acids. Germline-derived CDR1 and CDR2 are SGDLS and YYNGEE. This chain's CDR3 is CASSVLDSNQPQHF. In DNA form, the CDR3 reads TGTGCCAGCAGCGTACTAGACAGTAATCAGCCCCAGCATTTT.

Many counts were recorded for this clonotype. The chain employs TRBV12-3 or TRBV12-4 and TRBJ2-7, with D unresolved. The V gene lost 1 base and the J gene lost 3 bases, with 7 bases spanning the gap. There are 13 residues in the CDR3. The CDR3 sequence: CASSLGQFYEQYF. In DNA form, the CDR3 reads TGTGCCAGCAGTTTAGGGCAGTTCTACGAGCAGTACTTC.

The chain links TRBV7-2 to TRBJ2-5, with D unclear. The J call may be wrong; the DNA end is better matched by TRBJ2-7. CDR1 and CDR2 from the germline V gene are SGHTA and FQGNSA. CDR3 length: 13 amino acids. The CDR3 sequence: CASSLALRTEQYF. CDR3 bases: TGTGCCAGCAGCTTAGCCTTACGTACCGAGCAGTACTTC.

The table lists this clonotype with a few counts. This chain uses TRBV18 with TRBJ2-1; D remains unclear. Trimming pared 6 bases from V and 4 bases from J, leaving 10 bases between. CDR1 is KGHSH, CDR2 LQKENI, per germline. CDR3 length: 13 residues. The CDR3 sequence is CASSNLQYNEQFF. DNA for the CDR3: TGTGCCAGCTCGAACTTGCAATACAATGAGCAGTTCTTC.

For the CDR3, the DNA is TGTGCCAGCAGCCAAGGAGGGGGACAGCGCACAGATACGCAGTATTTT. Translating gives CASSQGGGQRTDTQYF. The chain joins TRBV14 to TRBJ2-3; 7 bases are shared with TRBD1. V shed 1 base and J 1 base; nucleotides not matched to a gene: 5. This CDR3 spans 16 amino acids. Per the germline V gene, CDR1 is SGHDN and CDR2 is FVKESK.

V is TRBV7-2 and J is TRBJ2-3; 7 bases map to TRBD2. This CDR3 spans 16 amino acids. The ends lost 1 base at V and 4 bases at J; junction bases unmatched: 8. Germline CDR1 is SGHTA and CDR2 is FQGNSA. CDR3 in amino acids: CASSLEGTTQADTQYF. The CDR3 nucleotides read TGTGCCAGCAGCTTAGAGGGGACTACCCAGGCAGATACGCAGTATTTT.

This clonotype showed up just a few times. The gene calls are TRBV29-1 and TRBJ1-1; D gene unclear. The CDR3 length is 15 residues. The germline V and J ends were trimmed by 2 bases and 2 bases, with 15 bases remaining between them. Germline V gene data show CDR1 as SQVTM and CDR2 as ANQGSEA. CDR3: CSVERSGPVNTEAFF. CDR3 DNA sequence: TGCAGCGTTGAACGCTCGGGCCCGGTAAACACTGAAGCTTTCTTT. The full variable domain, with the rest looked up from reference TRBV29-1 and TRBJ1-1, is SAVISQKPSRDICQRGTSLTIQCQVDSQVTMMFWYRQQPGQSLTLIATANQGSEATYESGFVIDKFPISRPNLTFSTLTVSNMSPEDSSIYLCSVERSGPVNTEAFFGQGTRLTVV.

Turning to this clonotype: The DNA is omitted, as the CDR3 cannot be located on it reliably, and the CDR3 follows TCRdb's listing. This sequence joins TRBV12-3 or TRBV12-4 and TRBJ1-4; the tabulated D call, TRBD1, remains unverified against the DNA. Counting both end residues, the CDR3 totals 15 amino acids. The CDR3 reads CASSSSTGMGEKLFF.

The chain's CDR3 is CASSWDRRGGYTF. In DNA, the CDR3 is TGTGCCAGCAGTTGGGACCGTCGGGGTGGCTACACCTTC. The genes are TRBV28 and TRBJ1-2; TRBD1 might be the D (5 bases). There are 13 residues in the CDR3. The V gene lost 4 bases and the J gene lost 7 bases, with 13 bases spanning the gap. Germline V gives CDR1 MDHEN, CDR2 SYDVKM.

There are a few counts of this clonotype. For the CDR3, the DNA is TGCAGCATACGGGACAGGGGGGAAAATGGCTACACCTTC. Protein sequence: CSIRDRGENGYTF. The V call is TRBV20-1, the J call TRBJ1-2, with 11 bases lining up with TRBD1. CDR1 and CDR2 (germline): DFQATT, SNEGSKA (reference sequence). The CDR3 runs 13 residues.

To note about this clonotype: A junction end diverges from the germline sequence, so it may reflect a read error. The V gene is TRBV28, the J gene TRBJ1-1; D is undetermined. Germline CDR1 is MDHEN and CDR2 is SYDVKM. CDR3 length: 12 residues. CDR3 protein: CASLTANTEVFF. The CDR3 coding sequence is TGTGCCAGTCTAACAGCAAACACTGAAGTTTTCTTT.

This clonotype was detected once. J is TRBJ1-6 and V is TRBV19; the D gene is possibly TRBD1 (5 bases). CDR3 length equals 15 residues. Germline CDR1 and CDR2: LNHDA and SQIVND (reference sequence). The V gene lost 1 base and the J gene lost 14 bases, with 18 bases spanning the gap. CDR3 nucleotide sequence: TGTGCCAGTAGTATAGTTCGAGGGGCGATGAGGACCCTCCACTTT. Amino acids: CASSIVRGAMRTLHF.

With regard to this clonotype: The junction differs from germline at one of its ends, possibly a read error. The chain is built from TRBV20-1 and TRBJ1-2; 7 nucleotides match TRBD1. This CDR3 spans 12 amino acids. CDR1 and CDR2 (germline): DFQATT, SNEGSKA (reference sequence). CDR3 loop: CSAPTGTDGYTF. DNA of the CDR3: TGCAGTGCTCCGACAGGGACTGATGGTTACACCTTC.

The chain is built from TRBV20-1 and TRBJ1-1; the D gene is possibly TRBD1 (6 bases). The CDR3 runs to 15 residues. CDR1 is DFQATT, CDR2 SNEGSKA, per germline (reference sequence). Trimming left V 3 bases short and J 1 base short, with 15 bases between. The CDR3 DNA follows: TGCAGTGCTAGGAATTCCGGGACAACGAACACTGAAGCTTTCTTT. It codes for CSARNSGTTNTEAFF.

V gene TRBV20-1 combines with J gene TRBJ2-1; no firm D call. Matching the DNA end better, TRBJ2-5 makes the J call doubtful. This CDR3 is built from 14 residues. The germline CDR1 and CDR2 sequences are DFQATT and SNEGSKA (reference sequence). The CDR3 region is CSARDPRIGETQYF. CDR3 nucleotide sequence: TGCAGTGCTAGAGATCCTCGGATTGGAGAGACCCAGTACTTC.

Only a few counts were recorded for this clonotype. This chain uses TRBV3-1 with TRBJ1-5; no firm D call. The germline CDR1 and CDR2 sequences are LGHDT and YNNKEL (reference sequence). Trimming pared 2 bases from V and 3 bases from J, leaving 5 bases between. This CDR3 spans 13 amino acids. The CDR3 sequence is CASSQTINQPQHF. The DNA of the CDR3 is TGTGCCAGCAGCCAAACGATCAATCAGCCCCAGCATTTT.

The chain recombines TRBV6-1 with TRBJ2-1, with 7 bases that match TRBD2. V shed 7 bases and J 2 bases; nucleotides not matched to a gene: 5. Germline V gives CDR1 MNHNS, CDR2 SASEGT. The CDR3 covers 14 residues. CDR3 sequence reads: CASTPSGAYNEQFF. The CDR3 DNA reads as TGTGCCAGCACCCCTAGCGGAGCCTACAATGAGCAGTTCTTC.

A few counts support this clonotype. The J gene is TRBJ1-1, the V gene TRBV20-1; 12 nucleotides align to TRBD1. This CDR3 has 17 residues. The V gene's germline CDR1 is DFQATT and CDR2 SNEGSKA (reference sequence). V lost 6 bases to trimming and J lost 0 bases; unmatched junction nucleotides: 11. The CDR3: CSARQGQGAFMNTEAFF. The CDR3 DNA follows: TGCAGTGCAAGACAGGGACAGGGGGCTTTTATGAACACTGAAGCTTTCTTT.